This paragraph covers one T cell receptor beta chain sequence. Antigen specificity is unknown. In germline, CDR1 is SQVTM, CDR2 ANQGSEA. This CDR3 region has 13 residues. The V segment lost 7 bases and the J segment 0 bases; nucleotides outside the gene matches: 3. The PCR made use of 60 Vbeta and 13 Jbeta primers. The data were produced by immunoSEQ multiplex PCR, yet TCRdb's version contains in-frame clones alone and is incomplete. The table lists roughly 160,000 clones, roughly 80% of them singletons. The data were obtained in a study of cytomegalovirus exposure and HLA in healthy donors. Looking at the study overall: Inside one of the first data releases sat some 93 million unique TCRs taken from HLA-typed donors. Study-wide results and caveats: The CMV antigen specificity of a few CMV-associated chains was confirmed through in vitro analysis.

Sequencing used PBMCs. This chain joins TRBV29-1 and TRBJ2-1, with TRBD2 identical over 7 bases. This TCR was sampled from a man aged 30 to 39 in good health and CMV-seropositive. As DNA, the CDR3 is TGCAGCGCCACGGGGGGCTCCTACAATGAGCAGTTCTTC. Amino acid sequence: CSATGGSYNEQFF.